This T cell receptor (beta chain) stems from a study of beta chain features in type 1 diabetes (dated by TCRdb to between 2018 and 2020). Notes on the research overall: No differences in mean age, gender distribution, total cell number or subset yield were found between patients and healthy donors. Naive and central memory subsets were obtained from all 30 or so donors, but regulatory and stem cell-like memory subsets were isolated from only 8 patients and 8 healthy donors. A total of just under 110,000,000 sorted cells were examined across all samples, and RNA yield correlated strongly with the number of cells per subset. In the study, TCRB repertoires of sorted circulating CD4+ T cell subsets from recently diagnosed type 1 diabetes patients were compared with those of matched healthy donors.

CDR1 is given as MNHNS and CDR2 as SASEGT, both from the germline V gene. Trimming at the junction amounts to 8 bases on V and 1 base on J, and the germline ends lie 6 bases apart. The CDR3 holds 13 amino acids from the cysteine to the phenylalanine. Of all the DNA, just the CDR3 is kept, 39 bases in frame from base 1. The High Capacity cDNA Reverse Transcription Kit was used to reverse transcribe all of the isolated RNA, meaning that expressed TCRB transcripts were what got sequenced. Naive, central memory and regulatory T cell samples underwent deep immunoSEQ sequencing, averaging about 3.57 million total reads per sample. Sorted cells were lysed in RLT buffer, and RNA was extracted using DNase-treated RNeasy Micro or Mini kits according to cell number. Each cell subset was processed separately to prevent cross-contamination, with patient and healthy donor samples processed together. TCRB sequences were amplified from cDNA with the immunoSEQ multiplex PCR, producing 87-bp fragments spanning the CDR3 region. Amplicons were sequenced on the Illumina HiSeq platform. On the authors' methods: PCR bias was corrected computationally using synthetic template baselines, and reads within Hamming distance 2 were collapsed, with unmergeable singletons discarded. By aligning reads against IMGT, V, D and J genes, CDR3 length, and insertions or deletions at six rearrangement sites were assigned. Clonotype counts were normalized to sorted cell number within each subset before computing true diversity and Gini coefficients with the tcR R package. The overlap coefficient, calculated on TCRB nucleotide sequences, was used to quantify repertoire sharing. Out-of-frame TCRB sequences from naive cells were analyzed to stand in for the pre-selection repertoire. This immuneACCESS table, as held by TCRdb, lists in-frame sequences with V and J called but not all clones. Of the missing ones, under half trace to an unresolved V gene in checked studies; the others have no known cause. V and J calls and clone size come straight from that table; D and trimming were deduced from the DNA. The sample profile shows 900,000 or so clones; roughly 15% of them were found once. 0.02% to 0.03% of the sample lies in the top ten.

In this sample, this clone turned up a few times. Its antigen is currently not known. The sample holds no much larger clone one base away, and base qualities are not on file. Distinct nucleotide sequences in the sample also encode this CDR3. Each donor gave one peripheral blood draw, roughly 0.11 L on average, collected into heparinised tubes. Using a panel that included CD45RO, CCR7, CD25, CD127, CD95 and CD27, naive, central memory, regulatory and stem cell-like memory CD4+ T cells were sorted on a BD FACSAria II. Every sorted population had a purity above 98%. PBMCs were isolated right away by Lymphoprep density gradient centrifugation and were stained directly, without culture. So that batch effects would be minimized, each experiment stained and sorted samples in pairs, pairing one healthy donor with one patient. Overall results and qualifications from the work: In all four CD4+ subsets, TCRB CDR3 length was moderately but significantly shorter in type 1 diabetes patients. The naive, central memory and regulatory TCRB repertoires appeared to resemble one another more closely among patients than among healthy donors. Shorter templates might have been favored by PCR, but patient and control samples were amplified and corrected together, so both groups would have been affected equally by any skew. Because the HLA sub-analyses included only small numbers of individuals, any influence of HLA type on TCRB rearrangement was left unresolved. Because cDNA was sequenced instead of genomic DNA, activated cells with high expression could be over-represented, although the groups did not differ in activation or CD3 levels. At VDJ recombination sites, patients with type 1 diabetes made fewer insertions and deleted more nucleotides, a pattern implying thymic rearrangement abnormalities.

The sequence derives from a woman between 18 and 29 years old in good health. What was sequenced was naive CD4+ T cells from blood. Sample cell subset or site, as interpreted from the label and publication: true naive CD4+ T cells. Recombination connected TRBV6-1 to TRBJ2-6; the D gene is possibly TRBD2, with 5 bases matching. The DNA reads as follows: TGTGCCAGCTCGGGATCTGGGGCCAACGTCCTGACTTTC. Its protein product is CASSGSGANVLTF.